This TCR beta chain was captured by sequencing in a study of PD-1 blockade in mismatch repair-deficient tumors. Study-wide background: Patients had 11 to 13 mismatch repair-deficient cancer types and were previously treated and progressing.

Every patient had mismatch repair deficiency by PCR or immunohistochemistry. A few pembrolizumab responders had their TCRs sequenced. Study observations and caveats: Tumor-resident clones, often undetectable pretreatment in blood, expanded then contracted after pembrolizumab.

Clones were sequenced by immunoSEQ multiplex PCR, and TCRdb holds only the in-frame ones, with some missing. This table holds more than 95,000 clones, about 86% found once. Notes on this clone: Its antigen remains unidentified.

Unmatched junction bases numbered 7, after V lost 2 bases and J lost 4 bases. The CDR3 runs 16 residues. The germline V gene has CDR1 SGHVS and CDR2 FQNEAQ. The specimen was peripheral blood, collected 44 weeks after starting pembrolizumab. The rearrangement links TRBV7-8 to TRBJ2-1; 8 positions agree with TRBD2. The receptor was derived from an adult with mismatch repair-deficient cancer. The CDR3 is CASSLILAELYNEQFF. CDR3 DNA: TGTGCCAGCAGCTTAATACTAGCGGAGCTTTACAATGAGCAGTTCTTC.